A single sample is the source of the 8 T cell receptor beta chains below, sequenced in a study of blood T cell repertoires in COVID-19. The data were produced by immunoSEQ multiplex PCR, yet TCRdb's version contains in-frame clones alone and is incomplete. The sample carries over 70,000 clones, under 90% recorded once. The sequencing sample was made of peripheral blood. All receptors come from a man aged 65-85 years who had recovered from COVID-19.

This clone was detected only once. V gene TRBV30 combines with J gene TRBJ2-6; D might be TRBD2 (6 bases). This CDR3 comprises 16 residues. V was shortened by 5 bases and J by 2 bases, with 16 bases between the two germline ends. Germline values: CDR1 GTSNPN, CDR2 SVGIG (reference sequence). The CDR3 loop is CAWVRAAGPGANVLTF. The CDR3 coding sequence is TGTGCCTGGGTCCGAGCGGCGGGACCTGGGGCCAACGTCCTGACTTTC.

This clone was detected only a few times. This chain uses TRBV11-2 with TRBJ2-7; TRBD1 matches at 7 bases. The ends lost 5 bases at V and 6 bases at J; junction bases unmatched: 10. This CDR3 is 14 amino acids long. Per germline, CDR1 SGHAT and CDR2 FQNNGV. The CDR3 region is CASSLRNRGSEQYF. The CDR3 DNA reads TGTGCCAGCAGCCTCCGGAACAGGGGTTCCGAGCAGTACTTC.

The sample holds a few counts of this clone. Distinct nucleotide sequences in the sample also encode this CDR3. J is TRBJ2-3 and V is TRBV27, with D maybe TRBD1 (6 bases). Per germline, CDR1 MNHEY and CDR2 SMNVEV (reference sequence). The CDR3 has 15 amino acids. V was clipped by 2 bases and J by 2 bases, with 11 bases between them. CDR3 nucleotides: TGTGCCAGCAGTTTAGATGGACAGATCACAGATACGCAGTATTTT. This gives the protein CASSLDGQITDTQYF.

The J gene is TRBJ2-7, the V gene TRBV10-3, with 8 bases that match TRBD1. J gave up 4 bases and V 6 bases, and 14 bases lay outside the gene matches. Per germline, CDR1 ENHRY and CDR2 SYGVKD. There are 16 residues in the CDR3. CDR3 sequence: CAIRSGGAGGQYEQYF. CDR3 coding DNA: TGTGCCATCAGGTCAGGTGGGGCAGGGGGCCAGTACGAGCAGTACTTC.

The CDR3 reads CSASGRGRSPLHF. In DNA, the CDR3 is TGCAGTGCTAGTGGCAGGGGACGATCACCCCTCCACTTT. The chain recombines TRBV20-1 with TRBJ1-6, with a tentative D call TRBD1 (6 bases). V lost 3 bases to trimming and J lost 10 bases, with 13 bases between them. From germline, CDR1 is DFQATT and CDR2 SNEGSKA (reference sequence). This CDR3 spans 13 amino acids.

Only one count was recorded for this clone. The chain has TRBV6-2 or TRBV6-3 and TRBJ1-2, with D possibly matching TRBD1 (5 bases). This CDR3 comprises 15 residues. The V gene's germline CDR1 is MNHEY and CDR2 SVGEGT. The V and J ends lost 4 bases and 3 bases respectively, with 15 bases between them. CDR3 loop: CASSWVQVRDYGYTF. CDR3 DNA sequence: TGTGCCAGCAGTTGGGTACAGGTTCGAGACTATGGCTACACCTTC.

Of note for this clone: The DNA is left out, because the CDR3 cannot be placed on it with certainty; the CDR3 is given as TCRdb lists it. The V and J genes are TRBV27 and TRBJ1-1; the table's TRBD1 call for D was not verified on the DNA. The CDR3 sequence runs 13 residues, both termini included. Germline V gene data show CDR1 as MNHEY and CDR2 as SMNVEV (reference sequence). This chain's CDR3 is CASSFGQGNNPSF.

This clone was seen a single time. The CDR3 loop is CASSQGQDYGYTF. CDR3 DNA: TGTGCCAGCAGCCAAGGGCAGGATTATGGCTACACCTTC. The J gene is TRBJ1-2, the V gene TRBV14; D uncertain. V was pared by 1 base and J by 5 bases, with 8 bases between. Germline V gives CDR1 SGHDN, CDR2 FVKESK. The CDR3 spans 13 residues.